Sequencing of this TCR beta chain was carried out in a study of Ad26.COV2.S vaccination and SARS-CoV-2 variants. Treatment noted: roughly 19 received Ad26.COV2.S at low or high dose, single or two shots; 5 received placebo; per-sample allocation not given. The samples were gathered on day 63 after the first injection of vaccine or placebo. Sequencing was performed with immunoSEQ multiplex PCR; in TCRdb, only in-frame clones are kept and a portion is missing. The table lists approximately 480,000 clones, around nine tenths of them singletons. CDR3 length equals 15 residues. Germline V gene data show CDR1 as MDHEN and CDR2 as SYDVKM. With 5 bases removed from V and 4 bases from J, the gap between germline ends came to 17 bases.

The V gene is TRBV28, the J gene TRBJ1-2; tentatively, D is TRBD1 (5 bases). The TCR originated in a person aged 18-60 years who received the Ad26.COV2.S COVID-19 vaccine or a placebo. Source: peripheral blood, taken in a trial of Ad26.COV2.S vaccine versus placebo. The CDR3 region has the DNA TGTGCCAGCAGTATTGGACAAGCTTCGATCTATGGCTACACCTTC. This codes for CASSIGQASIYGYTF.